These 14 T cell receptor beta chains share one sample of origin, sequenced in a study of blood T cell repertoires in COVID-19. The data were produced by immunoSEQ multiplex PCR, yet TCRdb's version contains in-frame clones alone and is incomplete. The sample carries 160,000 or so clones, 70% to 85% recorded once. Sequences were obtained from peripheral blood. The receptors stem from a woman aged 45-60 years with acute or convalescent COVID-19.

V is TRBV6-6 and J is TRBJ2-7, with 12 positions matching TRBD2. V gave up 4 bases and J gave up 4 bases; unmatched junction bases: 5. CDR1 and CDR2 (germline): MNHNY, SVGAGI (reference sequence). CDR3 length: 15 amino acids. The CDR3 loop reads CASSSRTSGVYEQYF. The CDR3 bases are TGTGCCAGCAGTTCGCGGACTAGCGGGGTATACGAGCAGTACTTC.

The chain joins TRBV9 to TRBJ2-1; 7 nucleotides match TRBD2. V lost 0 bases to trimming and J lost 4 bases; unmatched junction nucleotides: 7. CDR3 length equals 16 residues. Germline CDR1 SGDLS, CDR2 YYNGEE. The CDR3 region has the DNA TGTGCCAGCAGCGTAGTAACGGGGGAGGGGTACAATGAGCAGTTCTTC. Translated: CASSVVTGEGYNEQFF.

This clone was seen a handful of times. This chain joins TRBV6-2 or TRBV6-3 and TRBJ1-2; a weak D match, TRBD1 (5 bases). Looked up from germline, CDR1 is MNHEY and CDR2 is SVGEGT. The CDR3 is 18 residues long. V lost 2 bases and J 8 bases, leaving 27 bases between the germline ends. In DNA form, the CDR3 reads TGTGCCAGCAGTTACCCTACAGAGACCGCAGGGTTGCGGCGAGGCTACACCTTC. It specifies CASSYPTETAGLRRGYTF.

J is TRBJ1-1 and V is TRBV19; 7 nucleotides match TRBD1. The germline CDR1 and CDR2 sequences are LNHDA and SQIVND (reference sequence). V dropped 6 bases and J dropped 4; count of bases not matched to a gene: 8. CDR3 length: 14 residues. The CDR3 DNA is TGTGCCAGTAGGACCGAAGCAGGGGGCACTGAAGCTTTCTTT. It translates to CASRTEAGGTEAFF.

The genes are TRBV7-3 and TRBJ2-3; TRBD1 agrees at 7 bases. The V gene's germline CDR1 is SGHTA and CDR2 FQGTGA. V was pared by 4 bases and J by 1 base, with 2 bases of the junction left unmatched. CDR3 length equals 14 residues. CDR3 sequence (DNA): TGTGCCAGCAGCTCCGGGACAGGCACAGATACGCAGTATTTT. Translation: CASSSGTGTDTQYF.

The chain employs TRBV4-2 and TRBJ2-7; TRBD1 aligns across 9 bases. The V gene's germline CDR1 is LGHNA and CDR2 YNFKEQ. The CDR3 runs 14 residues. Unmatched junction bases numbered 3, after V lost 4 bases and J lost 2 bases. CDR3 region: CASSRGTGPYEQYF. In DNA form, the CDR3 reads TGTGCCAGCAGCCGAGGGACAGGGCCCTACGAGCAGTACTTC.

The rearrangement joins TRBV5-8 to TRBJ2-3, with a possible D match to TRBD2 (5 bases). Looked up from germline, CDR1 is SGHTS and CDR2 is YDEGEE. This CDR3 is 15 amino acids long. The V end lost 0 bases, the J end lost 8 bases, and 16 bases lay between the germline ends. Here the CDR3 DNA reads TGTGCCAGCAGCTTGGCCCGGGAAAATCAGGCTACGCAGTATTTT. It is translated as CASSLARENQATQYF.

This chain's CDR3 is CASSWGLGWRSKDTQYF. The CDR3 nucleotides read TGCGCCAGCAGCTGGGGATTAGGCTGGAGGTCCAAAGATACGCAGTATTTT. The chain recombines TRBV5-1 with TRBJ2-3, with D possibly being TRBD2 (5 bases). Germline CDR1 reads SGHRS; CDR2 reads YFSETQ. The CDR3 has 17 residues. Trimming cost V 3 bases and J 5 bases, with 22 bases left between them.

The sample holds many counts of this clone. V is TRBV5-1 and J is TRBJ1-4; D remains ambiguous. The germline V and J ends were trimmed by 7 bases and 6 bases, with 13 bases remaining between them. CDR1 is SGHRS, CDR2 YFSETQ, per germline. The CDR3 runs to 13 residues. Here the CDR3 DNA reads TGCGCCAGCTCGGTCAAGGCGGATGAAAAACTGTTTTTT. Amino acids: CASSVKADEKLFF. The full variable domain, completed using reference TRBV5-1 and TRBJ1-4, is KAGVTQTPRYLIKTRGQQVTLSCSPISGHRSVSWYQQTPGQGLQFLFEYFSETQRNKGNFPGRFSGRQFSNSRSEMNVSTLELGDSALYLCASSVKADEKLFFGSGTQLSVL.

This chain joins TRBV6-6 and TRBJ2-3; no reliable D call. The CDR3 is made up of 11 amino acids. The V gene's germline CDR1 is MNHNY and CDR2 SVGAGI (reference sequence). V dropped 5 bases and J dropped 4 bases, with 4 bases sitting between them. The CDR3 sequence: CASSIADTQYF. CDR3 DNA: TGTGCCAGCAGTATCGCAGATACGCAGTATTTT.

This clone was seen more than once but under ten times. The rearrangement joins TRBV2 to TRBJ2-7; maybe TRBD1 (6 bases). The V gene's germline CDR1 is SNHLY and CDR2 FYNNEI. The CDR3 covers 16 residues. V lost 3 bases and J 6 bases, leaving 21 bases between the germline ends. The CDR3 DNA follows: TGTGCCAGCAGTGAGGAGGTGGGGGCAATGGTGCGCGAGCAGTACTTC. It specifies CASSEEVGAMVREQYF.

The rearrangement links TRBV7-2 to TRBJ2-1; TRBD1 matches at 7 bases. CDR3 length: 14 residues. After removal of 5 bases from V and 5 bases from J, the junction contained 6 bases not matched to a gene. Looked up from germline, CDR1 is SGHTA and CDR2 is FQGNSA. CDR3 loop: CASSPLRGHNEQFF. The CDR3 bases are TGTGCCAGCAGCCCTCTGAGGGGGCACAATGAGCAGTTCTTC.

This clone was recorded only once. The genes are TRBV21-1 and TRBJ1-6; the table's D call, TRBD1, was not checked against the DNA. TRBV21-1 is an annotated pseudogene. The CDR3 runs 16 residues. In DNA form, the CDR3 reads TGTGCCAGCAGCATTCTACCGGGACAGTATAATTCACCCCTCCACTTT. Protein product: CASSILPGQYNSPLHF.

The V call is TRBV27, the J call TRBJ2-5; 8 bases agree with TRBD2. Germline V gene lookup returns CDR1 MNHEY and CDR2 SMNVEV (reference sequence). This CDR3 spans 14 amino acids. Trimming took 5 bases from V and 5 from J; bases not matched to a gene: 7. For the CDR3, the DNA is TGTGCCAGCAGTCCCGGCGGGGGGAAGGAGACCCAGTACTTC. Its translation is CASSPGGGKETQYF.